This T cell receptor (beta chain) derives from a study of T cell responses to AZD1222 COVID-19 vaccine. The CDR3 totals 11 residues. CDR1 and CDR2 (germline): LNHNV, YYDKDF (reference sequence). V lost 0 bases, J lost 5 bases, and 2 bases lay in between. Some clones are missing from TCRdb's copy, which holds only in-frame ones; the method was immunoSEQ multiplex PCR. The table includes about 140,000 clones, more than 85% detected once. As concerns this clone: Its antigen is not identified.

Study results and caveats: Among the donors, most were white British and more were female, and clonal diversity was possibly underestimated. A rise in Spike-specific TCR breadth and depth followed two AZD1222 doses. At baseline, just a handful of AZD1222 recipients tested seropositive.

The chain carries TRBV15 and TRBJ2-7; D is ambiguous. The receptor was isolated from an adult in good health. Sequenced here: peripheral blood, sampled on day 0 of MenACWY control vaccination. CDR3 in amino acids: CATSRDHEQYF. The DNA of the CDR3 is TGTGCCACCAGCAGAGATCACGAGCAGTACTTC.